These 18 T cell receptor beta chains originate from one sample sequenced in a study of cytomegalovirus exposure and HLA in healthy donors. Vbeta (60) and Jbeta (13) primers were used in the PCR. The protocol was immunoSEQ multiplex PCR, while the TCRdb copy is restricted to in-frame clones and leaves out a portion. The profile shows about 160,000 clones, roughly 80% of them singletons. Sequenced material: PBMCs. The receptor source for this set is a male donor in good health and CMV-seropositive.

This chain links TRBV7-9 with TRBJ1-1; D remains ambiguous. Germline assignment: CDR1 SEHNR and CDR2 FQNEAQ (reference sequence). The CDR3 covers 12 residues. Trimming took 4 bases from V and 7 from J, leaving 10 bases between them. This CDR3 reads CASSSMIIEAFF. CDR3 DNA sequence: TGTGCCAGCAGCTCTATGATCATTGAAGCTTTCTTT.

The chain employs TRBV28 and TRBJ2-5; the D is unclear. This CDR3 has 12 amino acids. Deletions cut 1 base from V and 2 bases from J, with 2 bases between. The germline V gene encodes CDR1 MDHEN and CDR2 SYDVKM. In DNA form, the CDR3 reads TGTGCCAGCAGTTTATTACAAGAGACCCAGTACTTC. Amino acid sequence: CASSLLQETQYF.

V usage is TRBV7-8 and J usage is TRBJ2-2, with no clear D. The ends were cut back, 0 bases at V and 3 bases at J, with 8 bases in the middle. Germline V gives CDR1 SGHVS, CDR2 FQNEAQ. The CDR3 contains 15 residues. The CDR3 reads CASSLAAVDTGELFF. DNA of the CDR3: TGTGCCAGCAGCTTAGCTGCGGTAGACACCGGGGAGCTGTTTTTT. Full variable domain (remainder filled in from reference TRBV7-8 and TRBJ2-2): GAGVSQSPRYKVAKRGQDVALRCDPISGHVSLFWYQQALGQGPEFLTYFQNEAQLDKSGLPSDRFFAERPEGSVSTLKIQRTQQEDSAVYLCASSLAAVDTGELFFGEGSRLTVL.

The chain uses TRBV28 and TRBJ1-2; TRBD1 is a possible D gene (5 bases). V was pared by 4 bases and J by 0 bases, with 15 bases between. CDR3 length: 16 residues. In germline, CDR1 is MDHEN, CDR2 SYDVKM. The CDR3 loop reads CASSWGRGGANYGYTF. CDR3 DNA: TGTGCCAGCAGTTGGGGTCGGGGGGGTGCTAACTATGGCTACACCTTC.

With respect to this clone: The junction differs from germline at one of its ends, possibly a read error. This sequence joins TRBV6-6 and TRBJ2-7; the match to TRBD1 covers 8 bases. The CDR3 totals 11 residues. Germline assignment: CDR1 MNHNY and CDR2 SVGAGI (reference sequence). DNA for the CDR3: TGTGCCAGCAGTTACGGACAGGGTGAGGACTTC. It translates to CASSYGQGEDF.

The rearrangement joins TRBV15 to TRBJ2-5, with D uncertain. Germline assignment: CDR1 LNHNV and CDR2 YYDKDF (reference sequence). There are 12 residues in the CDR3. V gave up 3 bases and J gave up 5 bases, with 7 bases separating them. CDR3 protein: CATSRRRETQYF. Here the CDR3 DNA reads TGTGCCACCAGCAGGAGGCGGGAGACCCAGTACTTC.

The table lists this clone with a count of one. The rearrangement uses TRBV7-6 and TRBJ2-1; TRBD2 matches at 10 bases. The CDR3 is 14 residues long. V lost 3 bases and J lost 10; bases outside the gene matches: 6. Germline V lookup: CDR1 SGHVS, CDR2 FNYEAQ. The CDR3 protein is CASSFLAGEGEQFF. CDR3 coding DNA: TGTGCCAGCAGCTTTCTAGCGGGAGAAGGCGAGCAGTTCTTC. Together with reference TRBV7-6 and TRBJ2-1, the CDR3 gives the full variable domain: GAGVSQSPRYKVTKRGQDVALRCDPISGHVSLYWYRQALGQGPEFLTYFNYEAQQDKSGLPNDRFSAERPEGSISTLTIQRTEQRDSAMYRCASSFLAGEGEQFFGPGTRLTVL.

The J gene is TRBJ2-7, the V gene TRBV11-2; no clear D gene. The CDR3 has 15 residues. V lost 2 bases and J 0 bases, leaving 11 bases between the germline ends. Germline V lookup: CDR1 SGHAT, CDR2 FQNNGV. This CDR3 reads CASSLQNSPSYEQYF. In DNA, the CDR3 is TGTGCCAGCAGCTTACAGAACAGCCCCTCCTACGAGCAGTACTTC.

The chain links TRBV5-1 to TRBJ2-3; D not resolved. V lost 0 bases and J lost 2, with 16 bases in between. The CDR3 length is 17 residues. In germline, CDR1 is SGHRS, CDR2 YFSETQ. CDR3 bases: TGCGCCAGCAGCTTGGAGTTAGCAAACCCTTACACAGATACGCAGTATTTT. It codes for CASSLELANPYTDTQYF.

The gene calls are TRBV4-3 and TRBJ2-3, with 8 positions matching TRBD2. With 0 bases clipped from V and 5 bases from J, the junction kept 13 bases outside the gene matches. Germline CDR1 and CDR2: LGHNA and YSLEER. CDR3 length: 18 amino acids. For the CDR3, the DNA is TGCGCCAGCAGCCAAGAAGGGGGAGCGGGAGATAGCCGAGATACGCAGTATTTT. This sequence encodes CASSQEGGAGDSRDTQYF.

The rearrangement links TRBV19 to TRBJ2-1, with 11 positions matching TRBD2. The germline V gene has CDR1 LNHDA and CDR2 SQIVND (reference sequence). V shed 5 bases and J 2 bases; nucleotides not matched to a gene: 5. This CDR3 is 16 amino acids long. CDR3: CASSQPGLAAYNEQFF. In DNA, the CDR3 is TGTGCCAGTAGTCAACCGGGACTAGCGGCCTACAATGAGCAGTTCTTC.

J is TRBJ1-2 and V is TRBV29-1; 8 bases agree with TRBD1. V gave up 6 bases and J gave up 4 bases; unmatched junction bases: 7. Germline CDR1 and CDR2: SQVTM and ANQGSEA. The CDR3 runs to 13 residues. The CDR3 protein is CSVFGQGAYGYTF. The CDR3 nucleotides are TGCAGCGTATTCGGACAGGGCGCCTATGGCTACACCTTC.

The chain uses TRBV10-3 and TRBJ1-3; tentatively, D is TRBD1 (5 bases). Trimming pared 8 bases from V and 3 bases from J, leaving 14 bases between. There are 14 residues in the CDR3. CDR1 is ENHRY and CDR2 is SYGVKD in the germline V gene. The CDR3 DNA reads as TGTGCCATCGGGACTGTTCAAGATGGAAACACCATATATTTT. Translating it yields CAIGTVQDGNTIYF.

The V gene is TRBV5-4, the J gene TRBJ2-5; weak D call: TRBD1 (6 bases). From germline, CDR1 is SGHNT and CDR2 YYREEE (reference sequence). V was cut by 3 bases and J by 2 bases, with 11 bases left in between. The CDR3 has 14 residues. The CDR3 spells CASSSGQMQETQYF. Here the CDR3 DNA reads TGTGCCAGCAGCTCAGGACAGATGCAAGAGACCCAGTACTTC. The whole variable domain, remainder taken from reference TRBV5-4 and TRBJ2-5, is ETGVTQSPTHLIKTRGQQVTLRCSSQSGHNTVSWYQQALGQGPQFIFQYYREEENGRGNFPPRFSGLQFPNYSSELNVNALELDDSALYLCASSSGQMQETQYFGPGTRLLVL.

The chain couples TRBV7-2 to TRBJ1-1; 10 bases match TRBD1. V lost 5 bases to trimming and J lost 5 bases; unmatched junction nucleotides: 8. Germline CDR1 SGHTA, CDR2 FQGNSA. This CDR3 region has 15 residues. CDR3 protein: CASSLRQGANTEAFF. Here the CDR3 DNA reads TGTGCCAGCAGCCTACGACAGGGGGCTAATACTGAAGCTTTCTTT.

The rearrangement links TRBV7-6 to TRBJ1-2; D remains ambiguous. The V gene lost 1 base and the J gene lost 6 bases, with 15 bases spanning the gap. The germline CDR1 and CDR2 sequences are SGHVS and FNYEAQ. The CDR3 length is 15 residues. The chain's CDR3 is CASSLGVITMDGYTF. CDR3 sequence (DNA): TGTGCCAGCAGCTTAGGTGTCATAACTATGGATGGCTACACCTTC.

The chain is built from TRBV5-4 and TRBJ2-3; TRBD2 matches at 7 bases. J was trimmed by 4 bases and V by 1 base; bases with no gene match: 9. CDR1 and CDR2 from the germline V gene are SGHNT and YYREEE (reference sequence). The CDR3 totals 16 residues. The CDR3 here is CASSLSRGSSADTQYF. As DNA, the CDR3 is TGTGCCAGCAGCTTGTCTCGCGGGAGCAGTGCAGATACGCAGTATTTT. Full variable domain (rest looked up from reference TRBV5-4 and TRBJ2-3): ETGVTQSPTHLIKTRGQQVTLRCSSQSGHNTVSWYQQALGQGPQFIFQYYREEENGRGNFPPRFSGLQFPNYSSELNVNALELDDSALYLCASSLSRGSSADTQYFGPGTRLTVL.

The CDR3 DNA reads TGTGCCAGCAGTTTATTGCCCCCGACCGGGACTAGCTTAGGGAATGAGCAGTTCTTC. Residues: CASSLLPPTGTSLGNEQFF. The chain carries TRBV27 and TRBJ2-1; 9 bases line up with TRBD2. Germline V lookup: CDR1 MNHEY, CDR2 SMNVEV (reference sequence). The CDR3 totals 19 residues. Germline trimming cut 1 base from V and 7 bases from J; bases unmatched to any gene: 17.